This T cell receptor (beta chain) was sequenced during a study of cytomegalovirus exposure and HLA in healthy donors. Study-wide findings and caveats: The only immune exposure information that was available was CMV serostatus. Analysis performed later found about 17,000 TCR beta sequences associated with HLA alleles at 0.05 false discovery rate. In an earlier analysis, most TCR beta V segments were productive about 87% or about 30% of the time.

PCR was performed using 60 Vbeta and 13 Jbeta primers. Repertoires were generated with immunoSEQ multiplex PCR, while TCRdb's copy carries only in-frame clones and drops some. The repertoire consists of about 94,000 clones, with approximately 66% occurring once and the leading ten covering around 4%. As for this clone: Its antigen is still unknown.

The sequencing input was PBMCs. The sequence was obtained from a man under 40 in good health and CMV-seronegative.

In nucleotides, the CDR3 is TGTGCCAGCAGTCCCACAGGGAATTGGCGTACCTACGAGCAGTACTTC. Translating it yields CASSPTGNWRTYEQYF. The rearrangement uses TRBV27 and TRBJ2-7; weak D call: TRBD1 (6 bases). CDR3 length: 16 amino acids. The germline V and J ends were trimmed by 5 bases and 2 bases, with 19 bases remaining between them. Germline CDR1 MNHEY, CDR2 SMNVEV (reference sequence).